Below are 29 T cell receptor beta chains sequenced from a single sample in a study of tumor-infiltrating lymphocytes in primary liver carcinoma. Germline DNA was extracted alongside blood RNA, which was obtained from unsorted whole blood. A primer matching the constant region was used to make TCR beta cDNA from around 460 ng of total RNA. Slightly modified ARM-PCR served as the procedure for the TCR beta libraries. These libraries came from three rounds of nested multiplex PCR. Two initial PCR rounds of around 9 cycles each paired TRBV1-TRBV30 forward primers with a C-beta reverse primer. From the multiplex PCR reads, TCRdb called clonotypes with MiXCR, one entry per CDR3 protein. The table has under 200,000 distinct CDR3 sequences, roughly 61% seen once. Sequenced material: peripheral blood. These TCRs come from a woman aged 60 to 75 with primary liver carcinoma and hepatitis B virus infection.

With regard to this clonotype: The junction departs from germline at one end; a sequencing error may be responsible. The CDR3 bases are TGCGCCAGCAGACAGGTTCGGCAGGGAACTGAGCAGTTCTTC. Protein: CASRQVRQGTEQFF. The chain recombines TRBV11-2 with TRBJ2-1; tentatively, D is TRBD1 (6 bases). Germline CDR1 reads SGHAT; CDR2 reads FQNNGV. The CDR3 covers 14 residues.

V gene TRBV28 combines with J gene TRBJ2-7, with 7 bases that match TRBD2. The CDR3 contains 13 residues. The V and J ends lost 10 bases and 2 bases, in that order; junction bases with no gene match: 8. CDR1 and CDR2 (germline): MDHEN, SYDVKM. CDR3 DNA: TGTGCCATCGCCGGGGCGGGAGCCTACGAGCAGTACTTC. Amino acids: CAIAGAGAYEQYF.

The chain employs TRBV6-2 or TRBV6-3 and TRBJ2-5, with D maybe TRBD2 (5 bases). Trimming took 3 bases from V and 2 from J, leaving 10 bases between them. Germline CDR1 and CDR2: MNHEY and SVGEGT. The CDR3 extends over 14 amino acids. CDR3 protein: CASSYPRGQETQYF. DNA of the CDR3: TGTGCCAGCAGTTATCCCCGGGGTCAAGAGACCCAGTACTTC.

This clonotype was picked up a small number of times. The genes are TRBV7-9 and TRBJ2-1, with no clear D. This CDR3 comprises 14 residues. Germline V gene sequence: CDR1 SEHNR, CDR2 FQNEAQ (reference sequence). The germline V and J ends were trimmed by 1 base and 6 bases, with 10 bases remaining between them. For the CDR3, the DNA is TGTGCCAGCAGCTTAGGGACGGCCGGCAATGAGCAGTTCTTC. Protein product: CASSLGTAGNEQFF.

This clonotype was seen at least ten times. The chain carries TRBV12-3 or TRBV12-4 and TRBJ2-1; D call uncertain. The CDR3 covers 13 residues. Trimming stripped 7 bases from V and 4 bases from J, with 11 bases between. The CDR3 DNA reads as TGTGCCAGCACCTGGTCCTTATACAATGAGCAGTTCTTC. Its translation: CASTWSLYNEQFF.

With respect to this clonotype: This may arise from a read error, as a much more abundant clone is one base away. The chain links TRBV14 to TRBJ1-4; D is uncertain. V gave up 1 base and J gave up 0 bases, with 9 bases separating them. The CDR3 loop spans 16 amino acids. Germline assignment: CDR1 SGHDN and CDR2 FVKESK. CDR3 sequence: CASSQGHLSTNEKLFF. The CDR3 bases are TGTGCCAGCAGCCAAGGACATCTCTCAACTAATGAAAAACTGTTTTTT.

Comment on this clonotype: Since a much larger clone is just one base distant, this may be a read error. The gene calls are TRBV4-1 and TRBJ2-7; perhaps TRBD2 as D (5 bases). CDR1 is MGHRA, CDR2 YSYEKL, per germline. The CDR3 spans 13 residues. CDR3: CPSSQVGSKRKYF. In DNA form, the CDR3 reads TGCCCCAGCAGCCAAGTCGGTAGCAAGCGGAAGTACTTC.

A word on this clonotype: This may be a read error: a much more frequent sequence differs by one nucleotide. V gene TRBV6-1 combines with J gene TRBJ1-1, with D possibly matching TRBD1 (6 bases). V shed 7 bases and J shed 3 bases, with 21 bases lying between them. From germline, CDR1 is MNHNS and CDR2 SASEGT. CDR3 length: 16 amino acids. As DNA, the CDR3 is TGTGCCAGCAAGATCACCATCGAGACAGGCTACACTGAAGCTTTCTTT. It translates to CASKITIETGYTEAFF.

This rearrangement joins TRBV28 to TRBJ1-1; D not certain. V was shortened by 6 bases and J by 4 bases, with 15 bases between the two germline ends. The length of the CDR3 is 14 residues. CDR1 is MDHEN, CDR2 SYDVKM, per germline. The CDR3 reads CASSPRGGSTEAFF. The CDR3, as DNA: TGTGCCAGCAGCCCCCGGGGAGGGTCCACTGAAGCTTTCTTT.

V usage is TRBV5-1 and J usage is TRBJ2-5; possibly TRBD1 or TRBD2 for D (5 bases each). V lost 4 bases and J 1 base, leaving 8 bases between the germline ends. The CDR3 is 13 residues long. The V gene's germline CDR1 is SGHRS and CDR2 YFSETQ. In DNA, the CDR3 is TGCGCCAGCAGCCCCGGGGCCCAAGAGACCCAGTACTTC. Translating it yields CASSPGAQETQYF.

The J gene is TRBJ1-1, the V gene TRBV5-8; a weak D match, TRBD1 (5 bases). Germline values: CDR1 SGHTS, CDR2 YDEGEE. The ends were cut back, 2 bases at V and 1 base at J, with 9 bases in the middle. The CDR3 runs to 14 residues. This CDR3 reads CASSFRGPNTEAFF. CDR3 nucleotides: TGTGCCAGCAGCTTCCGGGGACCGAACACTGAAGCTTTCTTT.

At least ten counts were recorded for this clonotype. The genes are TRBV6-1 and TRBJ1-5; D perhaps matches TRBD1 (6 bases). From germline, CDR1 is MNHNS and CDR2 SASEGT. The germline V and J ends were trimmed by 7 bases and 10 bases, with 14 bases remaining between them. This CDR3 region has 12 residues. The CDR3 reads CASMGHEYPQHF. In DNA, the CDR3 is TGTGCCAGCATGGGACACGAGTACCCCCAGCATTTT.

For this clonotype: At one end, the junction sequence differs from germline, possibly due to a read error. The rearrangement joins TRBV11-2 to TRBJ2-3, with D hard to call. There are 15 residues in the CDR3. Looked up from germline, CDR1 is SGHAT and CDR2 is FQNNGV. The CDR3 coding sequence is TGTGCCAGCAGCTTGCTCCGGGTGGCCACAGATACGGAGTATTTT. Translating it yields CASSLLRVATDTEYF.

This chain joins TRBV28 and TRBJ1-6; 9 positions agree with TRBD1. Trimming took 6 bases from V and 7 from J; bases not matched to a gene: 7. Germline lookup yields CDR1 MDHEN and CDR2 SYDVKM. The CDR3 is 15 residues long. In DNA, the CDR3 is TGTGCCAGCAGACTACAGGGGGCTGCGAATTCACCCCTCCACTTT. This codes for CASRLQGAANSPLHF.

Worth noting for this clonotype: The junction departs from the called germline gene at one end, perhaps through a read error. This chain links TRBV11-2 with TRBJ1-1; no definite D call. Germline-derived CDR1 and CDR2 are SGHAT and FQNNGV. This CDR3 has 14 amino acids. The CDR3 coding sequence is TGCGCCAACAGCCTCACTCGGGGAGACACTGAAGCTTTCTTT. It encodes CANSLTRGDTEAFF. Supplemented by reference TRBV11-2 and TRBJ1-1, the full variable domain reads EAGVAQSPRYKIIEKRQSVAFWCNPISGHATLYWYQQILGQGPKLLIQFQNNGVVDDSQLPKDRFSAERLKGVDSTLKIQPAKLEDSAVYLCANSLTRGDTEAFFGQGTRLTVV.

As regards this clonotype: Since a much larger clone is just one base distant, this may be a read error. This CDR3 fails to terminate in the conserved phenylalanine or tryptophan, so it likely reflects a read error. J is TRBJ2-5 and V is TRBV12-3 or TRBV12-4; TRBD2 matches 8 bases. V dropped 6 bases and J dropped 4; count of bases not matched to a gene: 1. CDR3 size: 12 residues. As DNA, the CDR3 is TGTGCCAGCAGCGGGGGGGGAGAGACCCAGTACTTA. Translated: CASSGGGETQYL.

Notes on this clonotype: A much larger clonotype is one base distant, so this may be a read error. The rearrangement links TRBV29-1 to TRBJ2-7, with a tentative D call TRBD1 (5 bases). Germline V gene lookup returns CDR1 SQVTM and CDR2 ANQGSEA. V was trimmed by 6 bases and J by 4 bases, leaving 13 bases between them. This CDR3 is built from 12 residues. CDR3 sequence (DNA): TGCAGCGTATATACAGGATGGTACGAGCAGTACTTC. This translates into CSVYTGWYEQYF.

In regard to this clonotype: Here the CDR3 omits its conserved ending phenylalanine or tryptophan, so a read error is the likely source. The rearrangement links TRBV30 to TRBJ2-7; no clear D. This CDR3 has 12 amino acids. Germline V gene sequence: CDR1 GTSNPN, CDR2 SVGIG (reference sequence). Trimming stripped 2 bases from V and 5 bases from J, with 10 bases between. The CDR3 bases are TGTGCCTGGAGTAGGACGGGCCACGAGCAGTACCTC. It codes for CAWSRTGHEQYL.

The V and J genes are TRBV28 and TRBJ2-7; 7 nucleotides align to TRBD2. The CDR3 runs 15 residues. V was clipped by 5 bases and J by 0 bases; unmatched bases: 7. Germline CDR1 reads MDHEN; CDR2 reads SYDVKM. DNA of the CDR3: TGTGCCAGCAGTCCCAGCGGGACCTACTCCTACGAGCAGTACTTC. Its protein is CASSPSGTYSYEQYF.

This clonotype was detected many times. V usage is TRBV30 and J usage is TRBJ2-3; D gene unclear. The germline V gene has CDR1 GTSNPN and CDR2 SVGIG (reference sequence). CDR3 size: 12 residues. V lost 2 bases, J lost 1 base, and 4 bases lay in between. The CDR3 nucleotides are TGTGCCTGGAGTACCCGCACAGATACGCAGTATTTT. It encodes CAWSTRTDTQYF. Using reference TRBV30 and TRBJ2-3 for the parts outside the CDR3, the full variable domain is SQTIHQWPATLVQPVGSPLSLECTVEGTSNPNLYWYRQAAGRGLQLLFYSVGIGQISSEVPQNLSASRPQDRQFILSSKKLLLSDSGFYLCAWSTRTDTQYFGPGTRLTVL.

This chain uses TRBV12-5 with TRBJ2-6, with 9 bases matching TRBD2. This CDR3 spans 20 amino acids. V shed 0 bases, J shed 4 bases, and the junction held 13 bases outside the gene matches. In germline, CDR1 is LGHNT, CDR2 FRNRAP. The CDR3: CASGLVSGLAGASGANVLTF. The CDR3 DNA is TGTGCTAGTGGTTTGGTATCGGGACTAGCTGGAGCATCCGGGGCCAACGTCCTGACTTTC.

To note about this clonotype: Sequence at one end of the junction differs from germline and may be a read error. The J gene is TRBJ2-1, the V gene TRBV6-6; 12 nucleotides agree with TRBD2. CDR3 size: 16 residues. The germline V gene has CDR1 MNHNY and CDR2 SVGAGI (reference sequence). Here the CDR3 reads CACSYSASGRDNEQFF. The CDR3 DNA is TGTGCCTGCAGTTACTCGGCTAGCGGGAGGGACAATGAGCAGTTCTTC.

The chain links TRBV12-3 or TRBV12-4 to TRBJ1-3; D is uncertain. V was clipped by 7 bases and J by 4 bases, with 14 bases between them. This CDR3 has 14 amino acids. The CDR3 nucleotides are TGTGCCAGCACTTTGGAGGATTCAGGAAACACCATATATTTT. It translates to CASTLEDSGNTIYF.

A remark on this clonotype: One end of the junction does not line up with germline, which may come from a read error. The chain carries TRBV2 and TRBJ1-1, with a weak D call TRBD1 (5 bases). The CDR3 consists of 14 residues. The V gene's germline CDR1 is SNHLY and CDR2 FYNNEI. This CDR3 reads CASSEFGGRAEAFF. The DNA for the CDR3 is TGTGCCAGTAGTGAATTTGGGGGGAGGGCTGAAGCTTTCTTT.

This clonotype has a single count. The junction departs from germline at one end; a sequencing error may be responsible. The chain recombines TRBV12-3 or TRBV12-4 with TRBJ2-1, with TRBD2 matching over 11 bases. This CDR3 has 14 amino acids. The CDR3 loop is CVSRIAGGSNEQFF. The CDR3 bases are TGTGTCAGCAGGATAGCGGGAGGGAGCAATGAGCAGTTCTTC.

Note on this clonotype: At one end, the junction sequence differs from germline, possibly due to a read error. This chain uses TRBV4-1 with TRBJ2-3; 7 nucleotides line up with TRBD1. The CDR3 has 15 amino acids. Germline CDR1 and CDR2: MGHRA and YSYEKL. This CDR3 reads CASNPRIGGTETQYF. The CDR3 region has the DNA TGCGCCAGCAACCCACGGATAGGGGGCACAGAAACGCAGTATTTT.

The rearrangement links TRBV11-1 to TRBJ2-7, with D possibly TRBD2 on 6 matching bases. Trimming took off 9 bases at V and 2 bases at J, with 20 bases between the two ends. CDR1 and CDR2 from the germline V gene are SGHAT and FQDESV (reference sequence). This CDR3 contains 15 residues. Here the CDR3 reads CASPSLGGTAYEQYF. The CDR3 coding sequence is TGTGCCAGTCCCTCTCTCGGAGGGACTGCCTACGAGCAGTACTTC.

CDR3 in amino acids: CASSWAGVDTQYF. CDR3 in DNA: TGTGCCAGCAGCTGGGCGGGGGTAGATACGCAGTATTTT. V usage is TRBV11-1 and J usage is TRBJ2-3, with TRBD2 matching over 7 bases. J was trimmed by 5 bases and V by 4 bases; bases with no gene match: 3. Germline V lookup: CDR1 SGHAT, CDR2 FQDESV (reference sequence). The CDR3 consists of 13 residues.

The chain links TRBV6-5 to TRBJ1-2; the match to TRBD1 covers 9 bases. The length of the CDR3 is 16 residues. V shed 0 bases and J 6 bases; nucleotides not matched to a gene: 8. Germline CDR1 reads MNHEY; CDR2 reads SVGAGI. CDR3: CASSYSFLRTGDGYTF. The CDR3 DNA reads TGTGCCAGCAGTTACTCCTTCCTACGGACAGGGGATGGCTACACCTTC.